The 12 T cell receptor beta chains presented below share a single source sample, sequenced in a study of CD8+CD57+ T cells in acquired aplastic anemia. Genomic DNA, the template, was used for profiling of the TCR beta VDJ and CDR3. TCRdb redid the calling of the reads with MiXCR, one entry per CDR3 protein. This sample yields about 160,000 distinct CDR3 sequences, of which 71% are seen a single time; under 60% belongs to the top ten. CD8+CD57+ cell expansion, shown by flow cytometry, had occurred in the patients selected for sequencing. Sequenced sample: sorted CD4+, CD8+, or CD8+CD57+ T cells (not recorded which) from PBMCs. The receptors derive from a human donor with aplastic anemia.

This clonotype was picked up a small number of times. The rearrangement links TRBV27 to TRBJ2-7; 9 nucleotides agree with TRBD1. CDR1 MNHEY and CDR2 SMNVEV come from the germline V gene (reference sequence). The trim removed 6 bases at V and 6 bases at J, leaving 3 bases unmatched. The CDR3 runs to 12 residues. CDR3 nucleotides: TGTGCCAGCAGGCAGGACAGGGGCGAGCAGTACTTC. It translates to CASRQDRGEQYF.

This clonotype was counted only a few times. The chain is built from TRBV20-1 and TRBJ1-5; D is possibly TRBD1 (5 bases). Germline V lookup: CDR1 DFQATT, CDR2 SNEGSKA (reference sequence). V lost 4 bases and J 2 bases, leaving 12 bases between the germline ends. The CDR3 runs to 14 residues. This chain's CDR3 is CSATDRAGNQPQHF. The CDR3, as DNA: TGCAGTGCTACAGACAGAGCGGGCAATCAGCCCCAGCATTTT.

This clonotype showed up just a few times. V gene TRBV20-1 combines with J gene TRBJ2-5; D might be TRBD1 (6 bases). V lost 5 bases to trimming and J lost 9 bases, with 28 bases between them. This CDR3 comprises 16 residues. The germline V gene encodes CDR1 DFQATT and CDR2 SNEGSKA (reference sequence). This CDR3 reads CSAGPLGQSVQVAQYF. The CDR3 DNA sequence: TGCAGTGCTGGCCCATTAGGACAGTCAGTCCAGGTGGCCCAGTACTTC.

The chain couples TRBV24-1 to TRBJ2-2; D remains ambiguous. The V end lost 7 bases, the J end lost 8 bases, and 7 bases lay between the germline ends. The CDR3 is 11 residues long. Germline values: CDR1 KGHDR, CDR2 SFDVKD. DNA of the CDR3: TGTGCCACCAGACGGGCTGGGGAGCTGTTTTTT. This codes for CATRRAGELFF.

The rearrangement joins TRBV2 to TRBJ2-1; D is possibly TRBD1 or TRBD2 (5 bases each). Trimming left V 6 bases short and J 8 bases short, with 14 bases between. Germline CDR1 is SNHLY and CDR2 is FYNNEI. The length of the CDR3 is 13 residues. This CDR3 is CASRGRLRDEQFF. In DNA form, the CDR3 reads TGTGCCAGCAGGGGACGACTGCGCGATGAGCAGTTCTTC.

This chain uses TRBV5-1 with TRBJ1-2; TRBD1 matches at 7 bases. Germline trimming cut 1 base from V and 4 bases from J; bases unmatched to any gene: 4. The length of the CDR3 is 14 residues. Germline V lookup: CDR1 SGHRS, CDR2 YFSETQ. CDR3 coding DNA: TGCGCCAGCAGCTTGTCCGGACAGGCCTATGGCTACACCTTC. Its translation is CASSLSGQAYGYTF.

This chain joins TRBV5-6 and TRBJ2-3; TRBD1 matches at 8 bases. The J segment lost 8 bases and the V segment lost 4 bases, leaving 3 bases of the junction unmatched. Germline V gene lookup returns CDR1 SGHDT and CDR2 YYEEEE. The CDR3 loop spans 12 amino acids. The CDR3 loop is CASSQGAGTQYF. CDR3 sequence (DNA): TGTGCCAGCAGCCAGGGGGCAGGTACGCAGTATTTT.

The sample holds a few counts of this clonotype. The chain has TRBV14 and TRBJ2-7; 9 bases map to TRBD1. The junction had 9 bases not matched to a gene; V was cut back by 5 bases and J by 4 bases. Germline CDR1 is SGHDN and CDR2 is FVKESK. The CDR3 extends over 15 amino acids. CDR3 sequence reads: CASSSLRDRAYEQYF. CDR3 nucleotide sequence: TGTGCCAGCAGCTCCCTTAGGGACAGGGCATACGAGCAGTACTTC.

This clonotype was found a few times. The gene calls are TRBV6-4 and TRBJ2-6; D not resolved. The CDR3 totals 15 residues. V was trimmed by 3 bases and J by 0 bases, leaving 6 bases between them. Germline V CDR1 and CDR2: MRHNA, SNTAGT. CDR3 residues: CASSERSSGANVLTF. CDR3 nucleotides: TGTGCCAGCAGTGAGAGGTCCTCTGGGGCCAACGTCCTGACTTTC.

The chain has TRBV10-1 and TRBJ2-7; D call uncertain. V dropped 3 bases and J dropped 3 bases, with 9 bases sitting between them. The CDR3 spans 13 residues. The V gene's germline CDR1 is WNHNN and CDR2 SYGVQD (reference sequence). The CDR3 spells CASSERWIYEQYF. Here the CDR3 DNA reads TGCGCCAGCAGTGAACGATGGATCTACGAGCAGTACTTC.

In nucleotides, the CDR3 is TGTGCCAGCAGCTTAGTCCATGGGACGGGCATGAACACTGAAGCTTTCTTT. Residues: CASSLVHGTGMNTEAFF. The J gene is TRBJ1-1, the V gene TRBV11-3; D possibly corresponds to TRBD1 (5 bases). Trimming shortened V by 1 base and J by 0 bases, and 15 bases separated the two germline ends. CDR3 size: 17 residues. Germline lookup yields CDR1 SGHNT and CDR2 YENEEA. Full variable domain (missing parts from reference TRBV11-3 and TRBJ1-1): EAGVVQSPRYKIIEKKQPVAFWCNPISGHNTLYWYLQNLGQGPELLIRYENEEAVDDSQLPKDRFSAERLKGVDSTLKIQPAELGDSAVYLCASSLVHGTGMNTEAFFGQGTRLTVV.

The chain employs TRBV2 and TRBJ2-5; D call uncertain. Germline-derived CDR1 and CDR2 are SNHLY and FYNNEI. Trimming left V 2 bases short and J 5 bases short, with 3 bases between. This CDR3 has 11 amino acids. In DNA form, the CDR3 reads TGTGCCAGCAGTGAACGGGAGACCCAGTACTTC. This translates into CASSERETQYF.